The 12 T cell receptor beta chains in this list originate from one sample, sequenced in a study of blood T cells in healthy people across ages (dated by TCRdb to the mid-2010s). Library generation was performed with 5' RACE. The run used an Illumina HiSeq 2500. A second PCR of about 6 to 11 cycles was run with a J-beta primer mix and a sample-barcoded 5' primer. TCRdb's own reprocessing of the public reads used fastp at Q25 and MiXCR and kept productive beta chains. Rows merge per CDR3 protein into single entries with the most common DNA and genes. Across this sample there are roughly 700,000 distinct CDR3 sequences, with roughly 25% seen only once. The leading ten clones occupy just under 9.5% of the sample. These data are also associated with another study on T cells of mothers and their children.

The source material was blood. The receptors here all came from a boy under 18 in good health.

The chain recombines TRBV5-5 with TRBJ2-1; D gene uncertain. The J call is uncertain, as TRBJ2-5 better fits the DNA end. The CDR3 covers 13 residues. Germline V gene sequence: CDR1 SGHKS, CDR2 YYEKEE (reference sequence). This chain's CDR3 is CASSLLHLETQYF. The DNA of the CDR3 is TGTGCCAGCAGCTTGCTTCATTTGGAGACCCAGTACTTC.

This clonotype was counted between two and nine times. V is TRBV9 and J is TRBJ2-7; D gene uncertain. Germline-derived CDR1 and CDR2 are SGDLS and YYNGEE. The CDR3 is made up of 14 amino acids. Between the trimmed V and J ends, which lost 1 base and 1 base, there was a span of 9 bases. The chain's CDR3 is CASSVIAESYEQYF. CDR3 sequence (DNA): TGTGCCAGCAGCGTAATTGCGGAGTCCTACGAGCAGTACTTC.

This rearrangement joins TRBV14 to TRBJ2-3; TRBD2 matches 11 bases. The germline V gene encodes CDR1 SGHDN and CDR2 FVKESK. The CDR3 spans 17 residues. V dropped 3 bases and J dropped 6; count of bases not matched to a gene: 11. The CDR3 protein is CASSHNRLAGRSDTQYF. The CDR3, as DNA: TGTGCCAGCAGCCATAACAGACTAGCGGGGCGCTCCGATACGCAGTATTTT.

The chain recombines TRBV7-2 with TRBJ2-3, with 7 bases that match TRBD1. The CDR3 loop spans 15 amino acids. Germline values: CDR1 SGHTA, CDR2 FQGNSA. V shed 4 bases, J shed 0 bases, and the junction held 4 bases outside the gene matches. The CDR3 DNA is TGTGCCAGCAGCTACGGACAGGCTAGCACAGATACGCAGTATTTT. Residues: CASSYGQASTDTQYF.

This chain uses TRBV5-4 with TRBJ2-5; 12 nucleotides line up with TRBD2. Germline assignment: CDR1 SGHNT and CDR2 YYREEE (reference sequence). Trimming cost V 3 bases and J 2 bases; bases outside gene matches: 8. This CDR3 region has 17 residues. The CDR3 protein is CASSSGGLAGFQETQYF. CDR3 bases: TGTGCCAGCAGCTCGGGCGGACTAGCGGGATTTCAAGAGACCCAGTACTTC.

V usage is TRBV5-1 and J usage is TRBJ2-7, with D possibly being TRBD1 (6 bases). Trimming stripped 4 bases from V and 2 bases from J, with 16 bases between. Looked up from germline, CDR1 is SGHRS and CDR2 is YFSETQ. This CDR3 region has 15 residues. As DNA, the CDR3 is TGCGCCAGCAGCGGGGAACTGGGGGCGGCCTACGAGCAGTACTTC. The encoded protein is CASSGELGAAYEQYF.

This clonotype turned up a few times. The chain couples TRBV7-9 to TRBJ1-1; D may be TRBD1 (6 bases). Germline V gives CDR1 SEHNR, CDR2 FQNEAQ (reference sequence). The CDR3 length is 15 residues. V shed 5 bases and J shed 5 bases, with 18 bases lying between them. The CDR3 sequence: CASSHPVVGATEAFF. The DNA for the CDR3 is TGTGCCAGCAGCCATCCCGTGGTGGGGGCTACTGAAGCTTTCTTT.

The chain carries TRBV5-5 and TRBJ2-3, with TRBD1 matching over 9 bases. The CDR3 length is 16 residues. V trimming: 0 bases; J trimming: 2 bases; junction bases outside the gene matches: 4. Germline CDR1 is SGHKS and CDR2 is YYEKEE (reference sequence). The CDR3 region has the DNA TGTGCCAGCAGCTTGGGCCGGGACAGGGCCACAGATACGCAGTATTTT. Translation: CASSLGRDRATDTQYF.

The chain links TRBV9 to TRBJ2-5; possible D gene TRBD1, 5 bases. The V gene's germline CDR1 is SGDLS and CDR2 YYNGEE. V shed 0 bases and J shed 5 bases, with 8 bases lying between them. This CDR3 spans 13 amino acids. The chain's CDR3 is CASSVGGHETQYF. The CDR3, as DNA: TGTGCCAGCAGCGTAGGAGGACACGAGACCCAGTACTTC.

The CDR3, as DNA: TGCGCCAGCAGCTCCTCCCGCGGGGTTGGAGAGCAGTTCTTC. It specifies CASSSSRGVGEQFF. V gene TRBV5-1 combines with J gene TRBJ2-1; perhaps TRBD2 as D (6 bases). Trimming left V 3 bases short and J 10 bases short, with 17 bases between. The germline V gene has CDR1 SGHRS and CDR2 YFSETQ. The CDR3 is 14 residues long.

There are a few counts of this clonotype. The rearrangement uses TRBV7-9 and TRBJ2-1; TRBD1 agrees at 8 bases. Germline V gene lookup returns CDR1 SEHNR and CDR2 FQNEAQ (reference sequence). The trim removed 2 bases at V and 5 bases at J, leaving 8 bases unmatched. The CDR3 contains 16 residues. The CDR3 DNA follows: TGTGCCAGCAGCTTACCAAGACAGGGGCAGGACAATGAGCAGTTCTTC. It is translated as CASSLPRQGQDNEQFF.

The rearrangement uses TRBV21-1 and TRBJ2-3; TRBD2 is the table's D call and was not checked against the DNA. TRBV21-1 represents a pseudogene. The CDR3 totals 22 residues. The CDR3 DNA sequence: TGTGCCAGCAGCAAATTCCCCCCGGGGGCGGGACTAGCGACAACTAGCACAGATACGCAGTATTTT. Encoded protein: CASSKFPPGAGLATTSTDTQYF.